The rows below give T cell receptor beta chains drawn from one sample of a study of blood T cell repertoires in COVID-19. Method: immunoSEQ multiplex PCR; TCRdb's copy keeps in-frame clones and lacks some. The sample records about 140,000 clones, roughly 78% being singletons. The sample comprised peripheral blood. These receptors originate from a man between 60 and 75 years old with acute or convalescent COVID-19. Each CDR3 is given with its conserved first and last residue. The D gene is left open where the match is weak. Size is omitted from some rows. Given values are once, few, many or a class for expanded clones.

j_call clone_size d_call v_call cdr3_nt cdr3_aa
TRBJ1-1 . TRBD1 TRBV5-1 TGCGCCAGCAGAAGGGACAGCTCTGAAGCTTTCTTT CASRRDSSEAFF
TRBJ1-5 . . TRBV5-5 TGTGCCAGCAGCTTGGGGGCAATAAGCAATCAGCCCCAGCATTTT CASSLGAISNQPQHF
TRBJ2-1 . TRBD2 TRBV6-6 TGTGCCAGCAGTTACCGACTAGCGGGAGGTGAGCAGTTCTTC CASSYRLAGGEQFF
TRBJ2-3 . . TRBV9 TGTGCCAGCAGCGTAGCCAGTTTTGATACGCAGTATTTT CASSVASFDTQYF
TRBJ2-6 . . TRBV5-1 TGCGCCAGCAGCTTTTCGAGGGGGATTTGGACCAACGTCCTGACTTTC CASSFSRGIWTNVLTF
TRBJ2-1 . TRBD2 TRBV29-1 TGCAGCGTTTATGGCGGGAGGGCCAATGAGCAGTTCTTC CSVYGGRANEQFF
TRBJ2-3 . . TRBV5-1 TGCGCCAGCAGCTTGTCTAGCGCCACAGATACGCAGTATTTT CASSLSSATDTQYF
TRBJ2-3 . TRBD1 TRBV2 TGTGCCAGCAGCGATAGACAGGGCTTTAGCACAGATACGCAGTATTTT CASSDRQGFSTDTQYF
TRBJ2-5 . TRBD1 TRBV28 TGTGCCAGCAGTTCCTCCTTTTTGCGACAGGGTAGGGAGACCCAGTACTTC CASSSSFLRQGRETQYF
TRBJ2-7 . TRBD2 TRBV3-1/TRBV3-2 TGTGCCAGCGCGCATATTCGAGGGGCTAGCGGGTTGTACGAGCAGTACTTC CASAHIRGASGLYEQYF
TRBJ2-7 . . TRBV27 TGTGCCAGCAGTTCGGACAGCGTCCGGATCTACGAGCAGTACTTC CASSSDSVRIYEQYF
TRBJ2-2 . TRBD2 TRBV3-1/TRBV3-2 TGTGCCAGCAGCCCGCTTGAGAGACTAGCGGGAGGTACCGGGGAGCTGTTTTTT CASSPLERLAGGTGELFF
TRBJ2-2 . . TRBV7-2 TGTGCCAGCAGCTTAGCGTCCCCAACGAACACCGGGGAGCTGTTTTTT CASSLASPTNTGELFF
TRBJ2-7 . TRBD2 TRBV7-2 TGTGCCAGCAGCTTACTAGCGGGAATTAACGAGCAGTACTTC CASSLLAGINEQYF
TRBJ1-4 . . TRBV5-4 TGTGCCAGCAGCGGGGAGGCCACGGATGAAAAACTGTTTTTT CASSGEATDEKLFF
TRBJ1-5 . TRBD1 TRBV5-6 TGTGCCAGCAGCCTCGACAGGGACCAGCCCCAGCATTTT CASSLDRDQPQHF
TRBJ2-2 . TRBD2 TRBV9 TGTGCCAGCAGGGGGGGCCTAGCGGGAGAAACCGGGGAGCTGTTTTTT CASRGGLAGETGELFF
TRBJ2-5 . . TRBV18 TGTGCCAGCTCGCGGGACAGATCCCAAGAGACCCAGTACTTC CASSRDRSQETQYF
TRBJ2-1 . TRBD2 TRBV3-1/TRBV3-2 TGTGCCAGCAGCCAAGATCGTGGACTAGCGGTTCCCAATGAGCAGTTCTTC CASSQDRGLAVPNEQFF
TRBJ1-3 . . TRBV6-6 TGTGCCAGCAGCCATGGGTCTGACACTGGAAACACCATATATTTT CASSHGSDTGNTIYF
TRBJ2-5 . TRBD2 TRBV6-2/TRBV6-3 TGTGCCAGCAGTTACCTGGGGCGGGAGCGCCAAGAGACCCAGTACTTC CASSYLGRERQETQYF
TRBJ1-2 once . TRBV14 TGTGCCAGCAGCCAAGGGGACTTCTATGGCTACACCTTC CASSQGDFYGYTF
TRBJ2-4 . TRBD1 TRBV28 TGTGCCAGCACTCCACCGACAGGGGGCCGGAAGGCCAAAAACATTCAGTACTTC CASTPPTGGRKAKNIQYF
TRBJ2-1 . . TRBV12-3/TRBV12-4 TGTGCCAGCAGTTTAGCTAGCGTCAATGAGCAGTTCTTC CASSLASVNEQFF
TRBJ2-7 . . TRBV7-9 TGTGCCAGCCGGGGGATTCCCTACGAGCAGTACTTC CASRGIPYEQYF
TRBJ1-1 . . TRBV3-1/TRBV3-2 TGTGCCAGCAGCCAAGATTTGAGGAGTGCAGCTTTCTTT CASSQDLRSAAFF
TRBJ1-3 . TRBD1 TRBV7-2 TGTGCCAGCAGCTTAGGGCAGGGGGGAGCCTCTGGAAACACCATATATTTT CASSLGQGGASGNTIYF
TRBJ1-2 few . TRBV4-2 TGTGCCAGCAGCCGAGAGGGGAGGGATGGCTACACCTTC CASSREGRDGYTF
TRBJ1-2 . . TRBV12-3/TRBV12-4 TGTGCCAGCAGTTTGCAGGTGCAGTATGGCTACACCTTC CASSLQVQYGYTF
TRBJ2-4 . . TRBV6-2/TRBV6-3 TGTGCCAGCAGTTACCTCCAGGTAGCCAAAAACATTCAGTACTTC CASSYLQVAKNIQYF
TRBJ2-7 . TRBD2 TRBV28 TGTGCCAGCAGTTCTCCCAAGGGACTAGCGGGAACCGACGAGCAGTATTTC CASSSPKGLAGTDEQYF
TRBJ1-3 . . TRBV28 TGTGCCAGCAGTACGTATTGGGGTAGGGGCTCCGGAAACACCATATATTTT CASSTYWGRGSGNTIYF
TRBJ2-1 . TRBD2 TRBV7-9 TGTGCCAGCAGCTTAGTGGGGACTAGCGGAATTAGCTCCTACAATGAGCAGTTCTTC CASSLVGTSGISSYNEQFF
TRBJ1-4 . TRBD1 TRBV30 TGTGCCTGGAGTGCGGAAGACAGGGGAAATGAAAAACTGTTTTTT CAWSAEDRGNEKLFF
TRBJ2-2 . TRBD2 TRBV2 TGTGCCAGTTCTAGCGGGCCCACCGGGGAGCTGTTTTTT CASSSGPTGELFF
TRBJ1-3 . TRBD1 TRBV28 TGTGCCAGCCGAACGGGACAGGTTACTGGAAACACCATATATTTT CASRTGQVTGNTIYF
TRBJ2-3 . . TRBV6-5 TGTGCCAGCAGCCCCGGTCCGGGTACGCAGTATTTT CASSPGPGTQYF
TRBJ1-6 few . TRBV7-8 TGTGCCAGCAGCTCGGGACTCGGGGATAATTCACCCCTCCACTTT CASSSGLGDNSPLHF
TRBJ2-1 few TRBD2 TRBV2 TGTGCCAGCAGTGGGCGGGGTCTAGCGGCAAATGAGCAGTTCTTC CASSGRGLAANEQFF
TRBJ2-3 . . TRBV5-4 TGTGCCAGCAATTACGCAGGGTCGGCCGATACGCAGTATTTT CASNYAGSADTQYF
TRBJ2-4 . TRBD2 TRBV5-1 TGCGCCAGCAGCTCACTAGCGGAGGGGGCCAAAAACATTCAGTACTTC CASSSLAEGAKNIQYF
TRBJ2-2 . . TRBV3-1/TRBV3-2 TGTGCCAGCAGCCAAGCCGTTACTAGTGTCGACACCGGGGAGCTGTTTTTT CASSQAVTSVDTGELFF
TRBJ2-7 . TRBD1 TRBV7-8 TGTGCCAGCACCCTCCGGGACAGGGCATCTCGGGACTTC CASTLRDRASRDF
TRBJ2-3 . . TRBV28 TGTGCCAGCAGTTTATTTCGGGGGGCGCAGACAGATACGCAGTATTTT CASSLFRGAQTDTQYF
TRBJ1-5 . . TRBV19 TGTGCCAGTAGGAGCGGAGATCAGCCCCAGCATTTT CASRSGDQPQHF
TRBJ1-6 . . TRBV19 TGTGCCAGTAGTATAGCTGGCGGCGGGCAAAATTCACCCCTCCACTTT CASSIAGGGQNSPLHF
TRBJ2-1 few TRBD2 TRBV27 TGTGCCAGCAGTTTGATAGCGGGAGCGAAAGACAATGAGCAGTTCTTC CASSLIAGAKDNEQFF
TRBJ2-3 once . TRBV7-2 TGTGCCAGCAGCTCTATCCTCCTTTTTGTAGATACGCAGTATTTT CASSSILLFVDTQYF
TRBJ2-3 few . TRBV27 TGTGCCAGCAGTTTGGGCAGTACGCAGTATTTT CASSLGSTQYF
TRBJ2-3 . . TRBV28 TGTGCCAGCAGTTTAACAGGTGATAGAACAGATACGCAGTATTTT CASSLTGDRTDTQYF
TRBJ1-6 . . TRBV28 TGTGCCAGCAACCCGGGACAAGGAAATTCACCCCTCCACTTT CASNPGQGNSPLHF
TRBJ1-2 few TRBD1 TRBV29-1 TGCAGCGTCGGGGACAGGTGGGGGACCTATGGCTACACCTTC CSVGDRWGTYGYTF
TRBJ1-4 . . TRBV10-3 TGTGCCATCAGTGAGAGCCTTGGGGCTGGAGATGAAAAACTGTTTTTT CAISESLGAGDEKLFF
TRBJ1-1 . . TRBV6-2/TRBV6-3 TGTGCCAGCACCCCTGGGCCGGGGGGCGCTTTCTTT CASTPGPGGAFF
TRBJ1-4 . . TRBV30 TGTGCCTGGAGCCGAGACAGGAATGAAAAACTGTTTTTT CAWSRDRNEKLFF
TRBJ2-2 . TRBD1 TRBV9 TGTGCCAGCAGCGTTTGGGGGACAGGGGACACCGGGGAGCTGTTTTTT CASSVWGTGDTGELFF
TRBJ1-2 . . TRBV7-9 TGTGCCAGCAGCTTAACCCTGGCGGATGGCTACACCTTC CASSLTLADGYTF
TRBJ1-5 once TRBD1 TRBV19 TGTGCCAGTAGCAACGGACAGGGTAACTATCAGCCCCAGCATTTT CASSNGQGNYQPQHF
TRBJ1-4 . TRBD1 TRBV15 TGTGCCACCAGCTTACGGACAGGGAAGGGTGAAAAACTGTTTTTT CATSLRTGKGEKLFF